Listed below are T cell receptor beta chains from one sample, sequenced in a study of T cells in Graves' hyperthyroidism and ophthalmopathy. TCRdb re-called the multiplex PCR reads with MiXCR, one entry per CDR3 protein. This table has about 180,000 distinct CDR3 sequences, about a sixth appearing once. The material sequenced was blood. These receptors originate from a woman aged 45-59 years with Graves' hyperthyroidism. CDR3s include the opening cysteine and the closing phenylalanine or tryptophan. A D gene is named only where the DNA matches it firmly. The listing skips clone size in some rows; elsewhere it reads once, few, many or a size class.

J gene: TRBJ1-4
D gene: -
V gene: TRBV5-1
clone size: -
CDR3 DNA: TGCGCCAGCAGCTATGTCAACAGTGAAAATGAAAAACTGTTTTTT
CDR3 protein: CASSYVNSENEKLFF

J gene: TRBJ2-5
D gene: -
V gene: TRBV5-1
clone size: many
CDR3 DNA: TGCGCCAGCAGCTTGAAGGGCCAAGAGACCCAGTACTTC
CDR3 protein: CASSLKGQETQYF

J gene: TRBJ2-7
D gene: -
V gene: TRBV5-4
clone size: many
CDR3 DNA: TGTGCCAGCAGCTCAAGCCCATCCTACGAGCAGTACTTC
CDR3 protein: CASSSSPSYEQYF

J gene: TRBJ2-2
D gene: -
V gene: TRBV18
clone size: -
CDR3 DNA: TGTGCCAGCTCACCGCCGGGACACTCGAACACCGGGGAGCTGTTTTTT
CDR3 protein: CASSPPGHSNTGELFF

J gene: TRBJ2-5
D gene: -
V gene: TRBV18
clone size: -
CDR3 DNA: TGTGCCAGCTCACCACTGGATACCATTCAAGAGACCCAGTACTTC
CDR3 protein: CASSPLDTIQETQYF

J gene: TRBJ2-7
D gene: -
V gene: TRBV29-1
clone size: many
CDR3 DNA: TGCAGCGTTGCCCTGGACAGATCCTACGAGCAGTACTTC
CDR3 protein: CSVALDRSYEQYF

J gene: TRBJ2-2
D gene: -
V gene: TRBV9
clone size: -
CDR3 DNA: TGTGCCAGCAGCGTAGGGTCGGTACCTGGGGAGCTGTTTTTT
CDR3 protein: CASSVGSVPGELFF

J gene: TRBJ2-5
D gene: -
V gene: TRBV19
clone size: many
CDR3 DNA: TGTGCCAGTAGCCGGGACTCCGGGACCCAGTACTTC
CDR3 protein: CASSRDSGTQYF

J gene: TRBJ2-7
D gene: TRBD1
V gene: TRBV20-1
clone size: many
CDR3 DNA: TGCAGTGCCGAAGGGACAGCCTACGAGCAGTACTTC
CDR3 protein: CSAEGTAYEQYF

J gene: TRBJ2-7
D gene: TRBD2
V gene: TRBV7-9
clone size: -
CDR3 DNA: TGTGCCAGCAGCTTATACCCCCCAACGGGAGGAGACGAGCAGTACTTC
CDR3 protein: CASSLYPPTGGDEQYF

J gene: TRBJ2-1
D gene: -
V gene: TRBV6-1
clone size: few
CDR3 DNA: TGTGCCAGCAGTGAAGCGGTAGTCGATGAGCAGTTCTTC
CDR3 protein: CASSEAVVDEQFF

J gene: TRBJ1-6
D gene: -
V gene: TRBV6-1
clone size: -
CDR3 DNA: TGTGCCAGCAGTCAAGGACGGATTAATTCACCCCTCCACTTT
CDR3 protein: CASSQGRINSPLHF

J gene: TRBJ1-1
D gene: -
V gene: TRBV6-6
clone size: many
CDR3 DNA: TGTGCCAGCAGTTACCCAGAGGGGAGGAGCGCTGAAGCTTTCTTT
CDR3 protein: CASSYPEGRSAEAFF

J gene: TRBJ1-2
D gene: TRBD1
V gene: TRBV7-9
clone size: many
CDR3 DNA: TGTGCCAGCAGCGCCCAACAGGGGACTAACTATGGCTACACCTTC
CDR3 protein: CASSAQQGTNYGYTF

J gene: TRBJ1-5
D gene: TRBD1
V gene: TRBV7-2
clone size: many
CDR3 DNA: TGTGCCAGCAGCTTAACCCCCTTGACAGGGCAGCCCCAGCATTTT
CDR3 protein: CASSLTPLTGQPQHF

J gene: TRBJ2-5
D gene: TRBD2
V gene: TRBV5-1
clone size: -
CDR3 DNA: TGCGCCAGCAGTAGCGGGGATTGGGAGACCCAGTACTTC
CDR3 protein: CASSSGDWETQYF

J gene: TRBJ2-7
D gene: -
V gene: TRBV6-5
clone size: many
CDR3 DNA: TGTGCCAGCAGTTACTCGATAGCCAACTCCTACGAGCAGTACTTC
CDR3 protein: CASSYSIANSYEQYF

J gene: TRBJ1-1
D gene: -
V gene: TRBV7-2
clone size: many
CDR3 DNA: TGTGCCAGCAGCTTGGGTTTTGACGGTAAGAACACTGAAGCTTTCTTT
CDR3 protein: CASSLGFDGKNTEAFF

J gene: TRBJ1-1
D gene: TRBD1
V gene: TRBV5-1
clone size: many
CDR3 DNA: TGCGCCAGCAGCTTGGAGACAGGGCCTGAAGCTTTCTTT
CDR3 protein: CASSLETGPEAFF

J gene: TRBJ2-1
D gene: -
V gene: TRBV9
clone size: many
CDR3 DNA: TGTGCCAGCAGCGTCAGGGGAGGGAATGAGCAGTTCTTC
CDR3 protein: CASSVRGGNEQFF

J gene: TRBJ1-5
D gene: -
V gene: TRBV12-3/TRBV12-4
clone size: -
CDR3 DNA: TGTGCCAGTTCTACGCAGGGATCGAGCAATCAGCCCCAGCATTTT
CDR3 protein: CASSTQGSSNQPQHF

J gene: TRBJ2-2
D gene: -
V gene: TRBV18
clone size: few
CDR3 DNA: TGTGCCAGCTCACCGCGACACCCCACCGGGGAGCTGTTTTTT
CDR3 protein: CASSPRHPTGELFF

J gene: TRBJ2-3
D gene: -
V gene: TRBV24-1
clone size: many
CDR3 DNA: TGTGCCACCAGTGACCCAGTTGGGACTCGCACAGATACGCAGTATTTT
CDR3 protein: CATSDPVGTRTDTQYF

J gene: TRBJ2-5
D gene: TRBD1
V gene: TRBV5-1
clone size: many
CDR3 DNA: TGCGCCAGCAGCTTGGTCCCGGGACAGGGGTCCCAAGAGACCCAGTACTTC
CDR3 protein: CASSLVPGQGSQETQYF

J gene: TRBJ2-1
D gene: TRBD2
V gene: TRBV4-1
clone size: few
CDR3 DNA: TGCGCCAGCAGCCCCTCCCGGATGAGCGGGGGGTCCTCCTACAATGAGCAGTTCTTC
CDR3 protein: CASSPSRMSGGSSYNEQFF

J gene: TRBJ2-3
D gene: -
V gene: TRBV29-1
clone size: many
CDR3 DNA: TGCAGCGTTGTTTACGGCACAGATACGCAGTATTTT
CDR3 protein: CSVVYGTDTQYF

J gene: TRBJ2-6
D gene: -
V gene: TRBV19
clone size: many
CDR3 DNA: TGTGCCAGTACTCTGAATGCTGGGGCCAACGTCCTGACTTTC
CDR3 protein: CASTLNAGANVLTF

J gene: TRBJ2-3
D gene: -
V gene: TRBV6-2/TRBV6-3
clone size: once
CDR3 DNA: TGTGCCAGCAGTCCCCAAGGTGGGGATACGCAGTATTTT
CDR3 protein: CASSPQGGDTQYF

J gene: TRBJ1-1
D gene: -
V gene: TRBV29-1
clone size: many
CDR3 DNA: TGCAGCTCTTGGGACACTGAAGCTTTCTTT
CDR3 protein: CSSWDTEAFF

J gene: TRBJ2-3
D gene: -
V gene: TRBV18
clone size: -
CDR3 DNA: TGTGCCAGCTCACTTTTTGGGATGGTGACAGATACGCAGTATTTT
CDR3 protein: CASSLFGMVTDTQYF

J gene: TRBJ2-3
D gene: TRBD2
V gene: TRBV20-1
clone size: many
CDR3 DNA: TGCAGTGCTAGAGACGGAGCGGGGAGAGATACGCAGTATTTT
CDR3 protein: CSARDGAGRDTQYF

J gene: TRBJ2-5
D gene: TRBD2
V gene: TRBV3-1
clone size: -
CDR3 DNA: TGTGCCAGCAGCCAAGTTATGGGGAGGGAAGAGACCCAGTACTTC
CDR3 protein: CASSQVMGREETQYF

J gene: TRBJ2-7
D gene: TRBD1
V gene: TRBV7-2
clone size: -
CDR3 DNA: TGTGCCAGCAGCCTGGGACAGGGAATAGGCTACGAGCAGTACTTC
CDR3 protein: CASSLGQGIGYEQYF

J gene: TRBJ1-6
D gene: -
V gene: TRBV2
clone size: -
CDR3 DNA: TGTGCCAGCAGTATATCAAATTCACCCCTCCACTTT
CDR3 protein: CASSISNSPLHF